The 22 T cell receptor beta chains presented below share a single source sample, sequenced in a study of CD8 T cells in ankylosing spondylitis. TCRdb passed the 5' RACE reads through MiXCR, listing each CDR3 protein once. The data hold around 210,000 distinct CDR3 sequences, with 8.2% observed a single time. Sequenced material: blood, either unsorted or a sorted T cell fraction (not recorded which). The source is a female donor with ankylosing spondylitis or in good health (not recorded which).

This clonotype was counted at least ten times. The chain employs TRBV20-1 and TRBJ1-5, with 8 bases that match TRBD1. Germline-derived CDR1 and CDR2 are DFQATT and SNEGSKA (reference sequence). This CDR3 comprises 16 residues. With V trimmed by 1 base and J by 7 bases, 12 bases remained unmatched. CDR3 sequence (DNA): TGCAGTGCTAGAGTCCCATCGGGACAGGCGCTCCAGCCCCAGCATTTT. It encodes CSARVPSGQALQPQHF.

Ten or more counts support this clonotype. The chain recombines TRBV6-1 with TRBJ1-2, with a weak D call TRBD1 (6 bases). Germline V lookup: CDR1 MNHNS, CDR2 SASEGT. This CDR3 contains 13 residues. Trimming took 4 bases from V and 3 from J, leaving 9 bases between them. For the CDR3, the DNA is TGTGCCAGCAGTGGAAGGGGGGACTATGGCTACACCTTC. Its protein is CASSGRGDYGYTF.

This clonotype was detected many times. This chain connects TRBV7-9 to TRBJ2-5; D unresolved. CDR3 size: 14 residues. The V gene's germline CDR1 is SEHNR and CDR2 FQNEAQ (reference sequence). Trimming pared 1 base from V and 4 bases from J, leaving 10 bases between. The CDR3 protein is CASSLGIAGETQYF. The CDR3 bases are TGTGCCAGCAGCTTAGGTATAGCTGGAGAGACCCAGTACTTC.

This clonotype was counted at least ten times. The chain couples TRBV5-1 to TRBJ2-7, with unresolved D. CDR1 is SGHRS and CDR2 is YFSETQ in the germline V gene. Trimming cost V 2 bases and J 2 bases, with 8 bases left between them. The CDR3 has 13 residues. The CDR3 region is CASSFGGAYEQYF. The CDR3 DNA reads TGCGCCAGCAGCTTCGGCGGAGCCTACGAGCAGTACTTC.

This clonotype appeared many times. The V gene is TRBV10-3, the J gene TRBJ2-5, with 8 bases matching TRBD1. Trimming at V came to 2 bases and at J to 7 bases, leaving 3 bases not matched to a gene. The germline V gene encodes CDR1 ENHRY and CDR2 SYGVKD. The CDR3 is 13 residues long. The DNA of the CDR3 is TGTGCCATCAGTGAGGGACAGGGCGCGACCCAGTACTTC. Encoded protein: CAISEGQGATQYF.

This clonotype was observed at least ten times. V gene TRBV27 combines with J gene TRBJ1-1; TRBD1 might be the D (6 bases). The CDR3 consists of 14 residues. The V and J ends lost 4 bases and 7 bases respectively, with 16 bases between them. CDR1 is MNHEY, CDR2 SMNVEV, per germline (reference sequence). CDR3 in amino acids: CASSWRPQGFEAFF. CDR3 nucleotide sequence: TGTGCCAGCAGTTGGCGACCCCAGGGGTTTGAAGCTTTCTTT.

The sample holds many counts of this clonotype. The gene calls are TRBV11-2 and TRBJ1-2; D ambiguous. Germline CDR1 SGHAT, CDR2 FQNNGV. This CDR3 comprises 14 residues. Trimming removed 5 bases from V and 0 bases from J, with 10 bases in between. In DNA, the CDR3 is TGTGCCAGCAGCCCGAGTACCGCTAACTATGGCTACACCTTC. Its protein is CASSPSTANYGYTF.

This clonotype was observed many times. The chain combines TRBV9 with TRBJ1-4; D perhaps matches TRBD1 (5 bases). The V and J ends lost 0 bases and 3 bases respectively, with 9 bases between them. Germline V gives CDR1 SGDLS, CDR2 YYNGEE. The CDR3 contains 15 residues. The CDR3 DNA reads as TGTGCCAGCAGCGTAGACGGGGGTCCTAATGAAAAACTGTTTTTT. It yields the protein CASSVDGGPNEKLFF.

This clonotype was detected ten times or more. The J gene is TRBJ2-3, the V gene TRBV12-3 or TRBV12-4; possibly TRBD1 for D (7 bases). Trimming took 5 bases from V and 2 from J, leaving 14 bases between them. This CDR3 has 15 amino acids. CDR3 protein: CASSPSGGYTDTQYF. The CDR3 DNA is TGTGCCAGCAGTCCGTCAGGGGGGTACACAGATACGCAGTATTTT.

The rearrangement links TRBV7-9 to TRBJ1-1; 7 bases line up with TRBD1. This CDR3 is 14 amino acids long. The germline CDR1 and CDR2 sequences are SEHNR and FQNEAQ (reference sequence). V lost 2 bases, J lost 3 bases, and 3 bases stayed unmatched. CDR3 DNA: TGTGCCAGCAGCTTAACTACAGGGGACACTGAAGCTTTCTTT. It encodes CASSLTTGDTEAFF.

This clonotype was found many times. The chain has TRBV7-2 and TRBJ2-1; D remains unclear. Germline values: CDR1 SGHTA, CDR2 FQGNSA. Trimming removed 5 bases at V and 12 bases at J, with 14 bases between. The length of the CDR3 is 12 residues. For the CDR3, the DNA is TGTGCCAGCAGCGAGACGTCTACGGGGCAGTTCTTC. Translation: CASSETSTGQFF.

The CDR3 nucleotides are TGTACCAGCAGCTTAGAGCTGGGGGGCGAGACCCAGTACTTC. This gives the protein CTSSLELGGETQYF. The chain employs TRBV7-2 and TRBJ2-5; D is tentatively TRBD1 or TRBD2 (6 bases each). Germline CDR1 SGHTA, CDR2 FQGNSA. The CDR3 spans 14 residues. With 1 base removed from V and 5 bases from J, the gap between germline ends came to 11 bases.

This clonotype came up many times. This sequence joins TRBV5-6 and TRBJ1-2, with D uncertain. Germline loops: CDR1 SGHDT, CDR2 YYEEEE. The V end was cut by 0 bases, the J end by 4 bases, with 10 bases between. The CDR3 is made up of 14 amino acids. CDR3 sequence (DNA): TGTGCCAGCAGCTTGGATCGCGCCAGCTATGGCTACACCTTC. Translation gives CASSLDRASYGYTF.

This clonotype showed up many times. This chain links TRBV7-9 with TRBJ2-5, with 9 bases lining up with TRBD1. CDR1 and CDR2 from the germline V gene are SEHNR and FQNEAQ (reference sequence). Unmatched junction bases numbered 7, after V lost 4 bases and J lost 1 base. The CDR3 consists of 16 residues. CDR3 DNA sequence: TGTGCCAGCAGCTCACCGGGACAGGGTTCCCAAGAGACCCAGTACTTC. Its protein product is CASSSPGQGSQETQYF.

This clonotype occurred many times. The chain links TRBV7-2 to TRBJ1-2; D is uncertain. The germline V gene encodes CDR1 SGHTA and CDR2 FQGNSA. The CDR3 has 13 residues. V dropped 7 bases and J dropped 2 bases, with 11 bases sitting between them. The CDR3 loop reads CASTVLENYGYTF. CDR3 nucleotides: TGTGCCAGCACCGTGCTCGAGAACTATGGCTACACCTTC.

This clonotype was found many times. The V call is TRBV20-1, the J call TRBJ1-5; 7 bases line up with TRBD1. The CDR3 runs 13 residues. Germline CDR1 is DFQATT and CDR2 is SNEGSKA (reference sequence). Losses at the gene ends were 5 bases for V and 4 bases for J; bases not matched to a gene: 5. The CDR3 DNA sequence: TGCAGTGCTTCGGGACAGAAGAATCAGCCCCAGCATTTT. Its protein product is CSASGQKNQPQHF.

This clonotype was detected many times. J is TRBJ1-1 and V is TRBV12-3 or TRBV12-4; D is perhaps TRBD1 (5 bases). The length of the CDR3 is 15 residues. The germline V and J ends were trimmed by 5 bases and 5 bases, with 18 bases remaining between them. CDR3 coding DNA: TGTGCCAGCAGTCAAGGTGGGGGTTCGGGGACTGAAGCTTTCTTT. It translates to CASSQGGGSGTEAFF.

This clonotype was detected ten times or more. CDR3 region: CASRVTGRTSGSYEQYF. In nucleotides, the CDR3 is TGTGCCAGCCGAGTTACAGGGCGGACTAGCGGCTCCTACGAGCAGTACTTC. The chain combines TRBV6-5 with TRBJ2-7; 10 bases are shared with TRBD2. Germline V gene lookup returns CDR1 MNHEY and CDR2 SVGAGI. This CDR3 contains 17 residues. The trim removed 8 bases at V and 0 bases at J, leaving 13 bases unmatched.

The chain carries TRBV21-1 and TRBJ2-1; the table's D call of TRBD1 was not tested on the DNA. TRBV21-1 is deemed a pseudogene. This CDR3 is built from 16 residues. CDR3 sequence: CASSKRGRIPYNEQFF. CDR3 coding DNA: TGTGCCAGCAGCAAAAGGGGTCGGATACCCTACAATGAGCAGTTCTTC.

This clonotype was detected ten times or more. The V gene is TRBV27, the J gene TRBJ2-3; maybe TRBD2 (6 bases). Between the trimmed V and J ends, which lost 7 bases and 0 bases, there was a span of 26 bases. The CDR3 is 19 residues long. The germline gives CDR1 MNHEY, CDR2 SMNVEV (reference sequence). CDR3 protein: CASTTLRGAGSSSTDTQYF. The CDR3 nucleotides are TGTGCCAGCACCACCCTGAGGGGCGCGGGGTCATCTAGCACAGATACGCAGTATTTT.

As to this clonotype: A much larger clone differs by one base, so this may be a read error. The J gene is TRBJ2-3, the V gene TRBV2; D remains ambiguous. The length of the CDR3 is 12 residues. Per the germline V gene, CDR1 is SNHLY and CDR2 is FYNNEI. CDR3 sequence reads: CASMSSTDTQYF. CDR3 nucleotide sequence: TGTGCAAGCATGTCTAGCACAGATACGCAGTATTTT. Full variable domain (remainder filled in from reference TRBV2 and TRBJ2-3): EPEVTQTPSHQVTQMGQEVILRCVPISNHLYFYWYRQILGQKVEFLVSFYNNEISEKSEIFDDQFSVERPDGSNFTLKIRSTKLEDSAMYFCASMSSTDTQYFGPGTRLTVL.

This clonotype was detected many times. The chain has TRBV20-1 and TRBJ2-7; the match to TRBD2 covers 12 bases. CDR3 length: 14 amino acids. The V and J ends lost 5 bases and 1 base, in that order; junction bases with no gene match: 3. The germline gives CDR1 DFQATT, CDR2 SNEGSKA (reference sequence). The CDR3 DNA sequence: TGCAGTGCTGGGACTAGCGGGCTTTCCTACGAGCAGTACTTC. Protein: CSAGTSGLSYEQYF.